The clone carrying this T cell receptor (beta chain) was seen ten or more times. This CDR3 contains 16 residues. The trim removed 1 base at V and 4 bases at J, leaving 7 bases unmatched. The V gene's germline CDR1 is LGHNT and CDR2 FRNRAP. The data stem from a study of blood T cell repertoires in COVID-19. Whole-study context: The United States, Italy and Spain provided the acute and convalescent COVID-19 samples. From T cells, B-cell-depleted T cells, or PBMCs came the material, which was cDNA or gDNA.

Authors' analysis steps: Estimation of nucleated cell counts relied on the amplification of reference gene primers. Only in-frame clones appear in the TCRdb table, and some are missing; sequencing was by immunoSEQ multiplex PCR. That table supplies the V and J calls and clone size; D and trimming were determined from the DNA. The sample lists hundreds of thousands of clones; around four fifths were seen once. Sequencing was performed on peripheral blood. The chain couples TRBV12-5 to TRBJ1-5, with 7 nucleotides matching TRBD1. The receptor was derived from a woman aged 45-65 years with acute or convalescent COVID-19. CDR3 DNA: TGTGCTAGTGGTTTGGGACAGGGAAGAGAGAATCAGCCCCAGCATTTT. Amino acid sequence: CASGLGQGRENQPQHF.